Presented here are 4 T cell receptor beta chains from one specimen sequenced in a study of shared clonotypes between healthy human individuals. Measured with immunoSEQ multiplex PCR; TCRdb has only the in-frame clones, and not every one. The data hold approximately 440,000 clones, with roughly three quarters observed a single time. The source material was PBMCs. The receptors were sampled from a woman in her thirties or forties in good health. Some clones in this sample may be carry-over from other donors' samples.

This clone has more than one count but fewer than ten. The genes are TRBV2 and TRBJ2-5; 10 bases agree with TRBD2. Near its end, the DNA agrees better with TRBJ2-7, so the J call may be wrong. This CDR3 spans 15 amino acids. Germline V gives CDR1 SNHLY, CDR2 FYNNEI. As DNA, the CDR3 is TGTGCCAGCAGGCGACTAGCGGGCGTCTCCTACGAGCAGTACTTC. Translation: CASRRLAGVSYEQYF.

The chain links TRBV2 to TRBJ2-5; 11 bases fit TRBD2. The J segment lost 1 base and the V segment lost 3 bases, leaving 4 bases of the junction unmatched. The germline CDR1 and CDR2 sequences are SNHLY and FYNNEI. CDR3 size: 16 residues. This CDR3 reads CASSDGLAGGQETQYF. In DNA form, the CDR3 reads TGTGCCAGCAGTGACGGACTAGCGGGCGGCCAAGAGACCCAGTACTTC.

The chain links TRBV6-5 to TRBJ2-3; no definite D call. Germline V gene lookup returns CDR1 MNHEY and CDR2 SVGAGI. V was trimmed by 2 bases and J by 2 bases, leaving 5 bases between them. This CDR3 region has 13 residues. The CDR3 protein is CASSYVHTDTQYF. As DNA, the CDR3 is TGTGCCAGCAGTTACGTCCACACAGATACGCAGTATTTT.

A word on this clone: A much larger clone sits a single nucleotide away, making a read error possible. The sample carries other DNA sequences with the same CDR3. The rearrangement joins TRBV7-2 to TRBJ1-2, with unresolved D. The CDR3 spans 15 residues. V lost 2 bases and J 5 bases, leaving 15 bases between the germline ends. Germline V lookup: CDR1 SGHTA, CDR2 FQGNSA. CDR3 region: CASSLSLSHYYGYTF. The CDR3 DNA reads TGTGCCAGCAGCTTAAGTCTGTCCCACTATTATGGCTACACCTTC.